This T cell receptor (beta chain) stems from a study of vaccination and CD4 T cells after COVID-19. Background on the study: The convalescents were made up of six males and four females, two of whom were Hispanic.

Treatment described: roughly 11-day PBMC culture with coronavirus spike peptide pools or control peptides (ViraFEST assay). With V trimmed by 5 bases and J by 2 bases, 7 bases remained unmatched. The CDR3 sequence is 15 residues long. Germline assignment: CDR1 SEHNR and CDR2 FQNEAQ (reference sequence). About this clonotype: Antigen specificity is unknown.

Oncomine TCR Beta short-read sequencing was applied to DNA from cultured CD4+ T cells. TCRdb itself ran the PCR reads through MiXCR, one entry per CDR3 protein. The sample has around 26,000 distinct CDR3 sequences, 40% seen once; the top ten hold 11%. The chain links TRBV7-9 to TRBJ2-7; the match to TRBD1 covers 9 bases. The sequence derives from a human donor who had recovered from COVID-19. The sample taken for sequencing was CD4+ T cells from blood, cultured in vitro. The chain's CDR3 is CASSGAGQGPYEQYF. The CDR3 nucleotides are TGTGCCAGCAGCGGGGCGGGACAGGGACCCTACGAGCAGTACTTC. The variable domain in full, completed from reference TRBV7-9 and TRBJ2-7, reads DTGVSQNPRHKITKRGQNVTFRCDPISEHNRLYWYRQTLGQGPEFLTYFQNEAQLEKSRLLSDRFSAERPKGSFSTLEIQRTEQGDSAMYLCASSGAGQGPYEQYFGPGTRLTVT.